Listed below are T cell receptor beta chains from one sample, sequenced in a study of T cell changes during pregnancy in multiple sclerosis. Profiling relied on immunoSEQ multiplex PCR, and the TCRdb table lists in-frame clones only, not all of them. The sample records 70,000 to 95,000 clones, around 93% being singletons. The sample here was peripheral blood, taken after pregnancy. These receptors all stem from a female donor in good health, enrolled as a control in a pregnancy study. The CDR3 runs from the conserved cysteine through the conserved F or W. The D gene is left open where the match is weak. The size field is filled for only some rows; it gives once, few, many or a size class.

>TRBV6-7|.|TRBJ1-2|.
TGTGCCAGCAGTTACACGGGTTGTCGGACACTCATTAACTATGGCTACACCTTC
CASSYTGCRTLINYGYTF
>TRBV27|TRBD2|TRBJ2-7|.
TGTGCCAGCAGCCACTTGACTAGCCCTACCCCCTACGAGCAGTACTTC
CASSHLTSPTPYEQYF
>TRBV21-1|.|TRBJ2-3|.
TGTGCCAGTAACCAAGGGACTAGCGGGCAGTCTAGCACAGATACGCAGTATTTT
CASNQGTSGQSSTDTQYF
>TRBV30|.|TRBJ2-7|.
TGTGCCTGGATCAGCGGCGCGCGCGAGCAGTACTTC
CAWISGAREQYF
>TRBV30|TRBD1|TRBJ2-5|.
TGTGCCTGGAGTGAGCCCGGGACAGAAGAGACCCAGTACTTC
CAWSEPGTEETQYF
>TRBV11-2|.|TRBJ1-2|.
TGTGCCAGCAGCCGGGAGGGATATGGCTACACCTTC
CASSREGYGYTF
>TRBV5-4|TRBD2|TRBJ2-1|.
TGTGCCAGCACCAGCGGGGGAGCCTACAATGAGCAGTTCTTC
CASTSGGAYNEQFF
>TRBV18|.|TRBJ2-3|.
TGTGCCAGCTCACCACGGGGGGGCGCATGGGATACGCAGTATTTT
CASSPRGGAWDTQYF
>TRBV14|.|TRBJ2-1|.
TGTGCCAGCAGCCAAGATCTCAGGGTTGGGCAGTTCTTC
CASSQDLRVGQFF
>TRBV19|.|TRBJ1-1|.
TGTGCCAGTAGCCAGGGCGTGGGCACTGAAGCTTTCTTT
CASSQGVGTEAFF
>TRBV11-2|.|TRBJ1-5|few
TGTGCCAGCAGCCTAACGACTTCGGCGGGTCAGCCCCAGCATTTT
CASSLTTSAGQPQHF
>TRBV5-1|TRBD2|TRBJ2-1|once
TGCGCCAGCAGCTCGCCCCAGCGGGGGGGCCTAGCGTCCCCCAATGAGCAGTTCTTC
CASSSPQRGGLASPNEQFF
>TRBV25-1|TRBD2|TRBJ2-7|.
TGTGCCAGCAGTGAATCTAGCGGGAGCGACCCCTCCTACGAGCAGTACTTC
CASSESSGSDPSYEQYF
>TRBV7-9|.|TRBJ2-7|.
TGTGCCAGCAGCTTTGAACTAGCAGCCTACGAGCAGTACTTC
CASSFELAAYEQYF
>TRBV14|.|TRBJ1-1|few
TGTGCCAGCAGTCGACTTGCGACTGAAGCTTTCTTT
CASSRLATEAFF
>TRBV14|TRBD2|TRBJ2-3|.
TGTGCCAGCAGCCAAGGTTCGGGACGGGGATCTAGACTAGCGGGGGAGTTTTCGGATACGCAGTATTTT
CASSQGSGRGSRLAGEFSDTQYF
>TRBV28|TRBD2|TRBJ2-7|.
TGTGCCAGCAACCGACTAGCGGGAGGGGCTTACGAGCAGTACTTC
CASNRLAGGAYEQYF
>TRBV18|TRBD1|TRBJ1-2|.
TGTGCCAGCTCACCCGGGCAGGGGGGCAACTATGGCTACACCTTC
CASSPGQGGNYGYTF